These 2 T cell receptor beta chains were all obtained from the same sample, sequenced in a study of OX40 agonist ivuxolimab in advanced cancers. Generated by immunoSEQ multiplex PCR, the TCRdb table keeps only in-frame clones and is missing some. The table lists about 40,000 clones, around 82% of them singletons, with roughly 2% in the top ten. Sequencing used CD4+ or CD8+ T cells sorted from blood, obtained in a trial of the OX40 agonist ivuxolimab. These receptors came from an adult with an advanced solid tumor such as melanoma, head and neck, liver or kidney cancer.

This clone has just a few counts. This chain links TRBV18 with TRBJ2-6; D is perhaps TRBD1 (5 bases). CDR3 length equals 16 residues. Per the germline V gene, CDR1 is KGHSH and CDR2 is LQKENI. The V end was cut by 2 bases, the J end by 0 bases, with 8 bases between. The chain's CDR3 is CASSPIQGSGANVLTF. The CDR3 nucleotides are TGTGCCAGCTCACCAATCCAGGGCTCTGGGGCCAACGTCCTGACTTTC.

V is TRBV4-1 and J is TRBJ2-6, with a weak D call TRBD1 (5 bases). Germline V gene sequence: CDR1 MGHRA, CDR2 YSYEKL. The CDR3 runs 16 residues. Trimming stripped 4 bases from V and 4 bases from J, with 14 bases between. The CDR3 reads CASSLSRVSGANVLTF. The CDR3 DNA reads as TGCGCCAGCAGCCTCAGCAGGGTATCCGGGGCCAACGTCCTGACTTTC.